A single sample gave rise to the 26 T cell receptor beta chains below, sequenced in a study of blood T cell repertoires in COVID-19. Sequencing used immunoSEQ multiplex PCR; TCRdb keeps in-frame clones, though not all of them. The repertoire consists of a few hundred thousand clones, with roughly 85% occurring once and the leading ten covering 4% to 6%. Sequenced: peripheral blood. All receptors derive from a man in his forties or fifties with active or convalescent COVID-19.

This sequence joins TRBV6-5 and TRBJ2-3; D gene ambiguous. In germline, CDR1 is MNHEY, CDR2 SVGAGI. The CDR3 has 12 residues. The V gene lost 7 bases and the J gene lost 5 bases, with 10 bases spanning the gap. This CDR3 is CASKSLGDTQYF. As DNA, the CDR3 is TGTGCCAGCAAGTCCCTCGGAGATACGCAGTATTTT.

The rearrangement joins TRBV2 to TRBJ2-1; no reliable D call. This CDR3 has 13 residues. The germline V gene encodes CDR1 SNHLY and CDR2 FYNNEI. The ends were cut back, 0 bases at V and 10 bases at J, with 10 bases in the middle. CDR3 region: CASSEATRSEQFF. The CDR3 nucleotides read TGTGCCAGCAGTGAAGCTACGAGGAGCGAGCAGTTCTTC.

This chain joins TRBV4-2 and TRBJ2-7, with 12 bases identical to TRBD2. Losses at the gene ends were 0 bases for V and 6 bases for J; bases not matched to a gene: 12. Germline CDR1 LGHNA, CDR2 YNFKEQ. The CDR3 is 18 residues long. CDR3 DNA: TGTGCCAGCAGCCAAGATCTCGGAACTAGCGGGAGGTCCGTCGAGCAGTACTTC. Translation gives CASSQDLGTSGRSVEQYF.

The chain links TRBV19 to TRBJ2-5; D is perhaps TRBD1 (6 bases). V was shortened by 6 bases and J by 4 bases, with 9 bases between the two germline ends. CDR1 and CDR2 from the germline V gene are LNHDA and SQIVND (reference sequence). The CDR3 is 12 amino acids. The chain's CDR3 is CASRGGGETQYF. CDR3 in DNA: TGTGCCAGTAGAGGGGGTGGAGAGACCCAGTACTTC.

This chain uses TRBV27 with TRBJ1-1; 8 positions agree with TRBD1. Germline V gene sequence: CDR1 MNHEY, CDR2 SMNVEV (reference sequence). The CDR3 runs 16 residues. J was trimmed by 1 base and V by 8 bases; bases with no gene match: 12. The DNA of the CDR3 is TGTGCCAGCGGCCCAGGGGGCTCCCGGCCGAACACTGAAGCTTTCTTT. It is translated as CASGPGGSRPNTEAFF.

This chain links TRBV7-2 with TRBJ1-2, with D tentatively TRBD1 (6 bases). The length of the CDR3 is 14 residues. Per the germline V gene, CDR1 is SGHTA and CDR2 is FQGNSA. With 1 base removed from V and 13 bases from J, the gap between germline ends came to 19 bases. The CDR3 DNA follows: TGTGCCAGCAGCTTAGTGGGGGCCTCACTCGTCCCCACCTTC. It translates to CASSLVGASLVPTF.

This chain joins TRBV5-1 and TRBJ1-2, with TRBD1 identical over 10 bases. The CDR3 covers 14 residues. The V and J ends lost 3 bases and 8 bases, in that order; junction bases with no gene match: 7. Germline CDR1 SGHRS, CDR2 YFSETQ. The CDR3 DNA reads as TGCGCCAGCAGCTCTGACAGGGGGCGGGGAGGCTACACCTTC. Amino acids: CASSSDRGRGGYTF. Together with reference TRBV5-1 and TRBJ1-2, the CDR3 gives the full variable domain: KAGVTQTPRYLIKTRGQQVTLSCSPISGHRSVSWYQQTPGQGLQFLFEYFSETQRNKGNFPGRFSGRQFSNSRSEMNVSTLELGDSALYLCASSSDRGRGGYTFGSGTRLTVV.

The V gene is TRBV5-3, the J gene TRBJ2-2; D call uncertain. TRBV5-3 carries the ORF label, with uncertain function. Trimming took 2 bases from V and 2 from J, leaving 4 bases between them. The CDR3 loop spans 13 amino acids. CDR3 amino acids: CARSFINTGELFF. CDR3 sequence (DNA): TGTGCCAGAAGCTTCATTAACACCGGGGAGCTGTTTTTT.

This chain joins TRBV5-1 and TRBJ2-1, with TRBD2 identical over 10 bases. Losses at the gene ends were 2 bases for V and 3 bases for J; bases not matched to a gene: 2. The CDR3 covers 15 residues. The V gene's germline CDR1 is SGHRS and CDR2 YFSETQ. CDR3: CASSLAGGNYNEQFF. The CDR3 region has the DNA TGCGCCAGCAGCTTAGCGGGAGGGAACTACAATGAGCAGTTCTTC.

This rearrangement joins TRBV5-8 to TRBJ2-1; possibly TRBD2 for D (6 bases). The CDR3 sequence is 15 residues long. Germline V gives CDR1 SGHTS, CDR2 YDEGEE. V was cut by 4 bases and J by 7 bases, with 18 bases left in between. The CDR3 sequence: CASSVNRLVGNEQFF. For the CDR3, the DNA is TGTGCCAGCAGCGTAAATCGACTAGTTGGTAATGAGCAGTTCTTC.

The V call is TRBV18, the J call TRBJ1-5; tentative D call: TRBD1 (6 bases). Germline CDR1 reads KGHSH; CDR2 reads LQKENI. Trimming took off 6 bases at V and 7 bases at J, with 13 bases between the two ends. This CDR3 is built from 13 residues. CDR3 nucleotide sequence: TGTGCCAGCTCTGACAGGCTAGAGCAGCCCCAGCATTTT. Translated: CASSDRLEQPQHF.

This sequence joins TRBV5-1 and TRBJ1-1; TRBD1 matches 10 bases. This CDR3 spans 16 amino acids. V lost 0 bases to trimming and J lost 3 bases; unmatched junction nucleotides: 5. The germline CDR1 and CDR2 sequences are SGHRS and YFSETQ. As DNA, the CDR3 is TGCGCCAGCAGCTTGGGGGACAGGGGACCCGACACTGAAGCTTTCTTT. Translation: CASSLGDRGPDTEAFF.

V is TRBV6-2 or TRBV6-3 and J is TRBJ2-5; D may be TRBD2 (6 bases). The CDR3 is 16 residues long. Per germline, CDR1 MNHEY and CDR2 SVGEGT. V lost 6 bases to trimming and J lost 2 bases, with 19 bases between them. CDR3 sequence reads: CASSPRGGAYQETQYF. In nucleotides, the CDR3 is TGTGCCAGCAGCCCTCGTGGCGGGGCCTATCAAGAGACCCAGTACTTC.

This rearrangement joins TRBV7-2 to TRBJ1-5; 11 bases map to TRBD1. Germline V gives CDR1 SGHTA, CDR2 FQGNSA. Trimming took 5 bases from V and 7 from J; bases not matched to a gene: 7. This CDR3 region has 15 residues. CDR3 residues: CASSAGQGAGQPQHF. In nucleotides, the CDR3 is TGTGCCAGCAGCGCAGGACAGGGGGCAGGACAGCCCCAGCATTTT.

The chain carries TRBV10-2 and TRBJ1-2; 9 bases align to TRBD1. CDR1 is WSHSY, CDR2 SAAADI, per germline. J was trimmed by 4 bases and V by 8 bases; bases with no gene match: 5. CDR3 length equals 13 residues. The CDR3 nucleotides are TGCGCCAGCGGGGGGACAGGGATCTATGGCTACACCTTC. It yields the protein CASGGTGIYGYTF.

This clone was recorded once. The chain uses TRBV2 and TRBJ2-7; 11 bases agree with TRBD2. Trimming removed 2 bases from V and 2 bases from J; junction bases left unmatched: 14. The CDR3 has 19 amino acids. From germline, CDR1 is SNHLY and CDR2 FYNNEI. The CDR3 loop reads CASSEPFALAGETTYEQYF. The DNA for the CDR3 is TGTGCCAGCAGTGAACCGTTCGCACTAGCGGGAGAAACAACCTACGAGCAGTACTTC.

As for this clone: A read error may produce the germline difference seen at one junction end. The V gene is TRBV30, the J gene TRBJ2-7, with TRBD2 matching over 10 bases. This CDR3 spans 12 amino acids. Germline V CDR1 and CDR2: GTSNPN, SVGIG (reference sequence). The CDR3 here is CAWSVLSGRDNF. The DNA for the CDR3 is TGTGCCTGGAGTGTACTAAGCGGGAGGGATAACTTC. The variable domain in full, with the rest retrieved from reference TRBV30 and TRBJ2-7, is SQTIHQWPATLVQPVGSPLSLECTVEGTSNPNLYWYRQAAGRGLQLLFYSVGIGQISSEVPQNLSASRPQDRQFILSSKKLLLSDSGFYLCAWSVLSGRDNFGPGTRLTVT.

This chain links TRBV5-1 with TRBJ1-1, with a possible D match to TRBD1 (5 bases). The germline CDR1 and CDR2 sequences are SGHRS and YFSETQ. V was clipped by 6 bases and J by 4 bases, with 16 bases between them. The CDR3 spans 14 residues. CDR3 nucleotide sequence: TGCGCCAGCACCCTTTCGGGGGGGACCACTGAAGCTTTCTTT. Its protein product is CASTLSGGTTEAFF.

About this clone itself: This may stem from a read error, because a much larger clone lies one nucleotide away. This chain uses TRBV3-1 (or the pseudogene TRBV3-2) with TRBJ1-2, with D possibly being TRBD1 (5 bases). Germline V lookup: CDR1 LGHDT, CDR2 YNNKEL (reference sequence). CDR3 length: 12 residues. The V gene lost 4 bases and the J gene lost 3 bases, with 6 bases spanning the gap. CDR3 nucleotides: TGTGCCAGCAGCCTAGGGGACTATGGCTACACCTTC. This sequence encodes CASSLGDYGYTF.

The V gene is TRBV3-1 (or the pseudogene TRBV3-2), the J gene TRBJ2-7; D remains unclear. V was trimmed by 4 bases and J by 5 bases, leaving 18 bases between them. The germline V gene has CDR1 LGHDT and CDR2 YNNKEL (reference sequence). CDR3 length equals 15 residues. CDR3: CASSPTMNSYHEQYF. The CDR3 DNA follows: TGTGCCAGCAGCCCTACGATGAACAGTTATCACGAGCAGTACTTC.

The chain carries TRBV6-2 or TRBV6-3 and TRBJ1-5, with D perhaps matching TRBD1 (6 bases). Germline CDR1 MNHEY, CDR2 SVGEGT. Trimming removed 4 bases from V and 6 bases from J, with 16 bases in between. The CDR3 runs to 15 residues. CDR3 coding DNA: TGTGCCAGCAGTTCTTACAGGGTCCCCAGTCAGCCCCAGCATTTT. It translates to CASSSYRVPSQPQHF.

This clone was observed a few times. This chain connects TRBV7-2 to TRBJ2-1, with TRBD2 identical over 16 bases. Germline V gene sequence: CDR1 SGHTA, CDR2 FQGNSA. The CDR3 sequence is 15 residues long. Germline trimming cut 4 bases from V and 9 bases from J; bases unmatched to any gene: 3. The CDR3 sequence is CASSSGLAGGFEQFF. The CDR3 bases are TGTGCCAGCAGCTCGGGACTAGCGGGAGGGTTTGAGCAGTTCTTC.

V and J are TRBV6-5 and TRBJ1-6, with TRBD1 matching 7 bases. V lost 6 bases and J lost 3; bases outside the gene matches: 5. Germline V gene lookup returns CDR1 MNHEY and CDR2 SVGAGI. CDR3 size: 15 residues. This chain's CDR3 is CASRSGQNYNSPLHF. The DNA of the CDR3 is TGTGCCAGCAGATCGGGACAGAACTATAATTCACCCCTCCACTTT.

This chain joins TRBV15 and TRBJ1-6; perhaps TRBD1 as D (6 bases). Germline CDR1 reads LNHNV; CDR2 reads YYDKDF (reference sequence). Trimming stripped 10 bases from V and 8 bases from J, with 18 bases between. There are 14 residues in the CDR3. The CDR3 loop reads CASQTGRGDSPLHF. The DNA for the CDR3 is TGTGCCAGTCAGACAGGCCGCGGCGATTCACCCCTCCACTTT.

The chain couples TRBV28 to TRBJ2-7; D remains ambiguous. Trimming took off 5 bases at V and 0 bases at J, with 11 bases between the two ends. Germline V gene sequence: CDR1 MDHEN, CDR2 SYDVKM. The CDR3 runs 14 residues. The CDR3 DNA reads TGTGCCAGCAGTGCCCCCAGGCCCTCCTACGAGCAGTACTTC. It codes for CASSAPRPSYEQYF. The full variable domain, with the rest looked up from reference TRBV28 and TRBJ2-7, is DVKVTQSSRYLVKRTGEKVFLECVQDMDHENMFWYRQDPGLGLRLIYFSYDVKMKEKGDIPEGYSVSREKKERFSLILESASTNQTSMYLCASSAPRPSYEQYFGPGTRLTVT.

The chain couples TRBV6-5 to TRBJ1-2; possible D gene TRBD1, 6 bases. Germline CDR1 is MNHEY and CDR2 is SVGAGI. The V gene lost 4 bases and the J gene lost 7 bases, with 19 bases spanning the gap. The CDR3 spans 15 residues. The CDR3 here is CASSFTNRDLGGYTF. CDR3 bases: TGTGCCAGCAGTTTCACCAACAGGGATTTAGGTGGCTACACCTTC.